This record concerns one T cell receptor beta chain sequence. The specificity of this receptor is unknown. The sample holds no much larger clone one base away, and base qualities are not on file. The sample belongs to a study of blood T cell repertoires in COVID-19 (dated by TCRdb to the early 2020s). At the level of the whole study: Collaborator samples came from the United States, Italy and Spain and covered acute and convalescent phases of COVID-19. The material from the prospective study consisted of cDNA or gDNA derived from T cells, B-cell-depleted T cells, or PBMCs. The dataset comprised deeply sampled blood TCRbeta repertoires from subjects exposed to, actively infected with, or recovered from COVID-19. The repertoires were released in a freely available public database intended as a resource for research on the immune response to SARS-CoV-2. The samples were drawn from the first 160 participants of the ongoing ImmuneRACE study and from over 950 subjects provided by 6 global collaborators. Nearly every sample came with metadata listing a de-identified subject ID, COVID-19 status, age in years and sex. Where HLA class I and class II types were available, the types were taken from metadata supplied by the sample provider, not from assay-based typing. Study-wide conclusions, independent of this receptor: The amount of clinical and demographic metadata varied by source and participant and was provided uncurated.

Deletion took 4 bases off V and 5 bases off J, with a span of 11 bases between the germline ends. From the germline V gene, CDR1 is SQVTM and CDR2 is ANQGSEA. Its CDR3 holds 13 amino acids, cysteine through phenylalanine. CDR3 DNA only is kept here, 39 bases in frame from base 1. The immunoSEQ Assay, a bias-controlled multiplex PCR, was used to amplify TCRbeta CDR3 regions from genomic DNA. The paper's data handling went like this. The number of nucleated cells in each sample was estimated from the amplification of reference gene primers within the assay. Sequence reads were collapsed and filtered to measure the absolute abundance of every unique TCRbeta CDR3 rearrangement. For each sample, productive Simpson clonality was calculated as the square root of Simpson's diversity index over productive rearrangements. TCRdb mirrors the immuneACCESS table, restricted to in-frame sequences. Some clones are absent from its copies; in checked studies, under half trace to an unresolved V gene, and the reason for the others is unknown. V, J and clone size derive from that table, while D and trimming were established from the DNA sequence. The sample data list 250,000 to 350,000 clones, and over 75% of these were observed just once. The ten largest clones add up to roughly 9% of the sample.

Collaborating institutions collected whole blood in K2EDTA tubes following their own protocols. For TCRbeta analysis, collaborator samples were shipped as frozen whole blood, as isolated PBMCs, or as DNA extracted from either sample type. The receptor chain draws on TRBV29-1 and TRBJ1-4; the D gene lacks a confident call. The sequencing sample was made of peripheral blood. This clonotype originated in a man between 18 and 29 years old with active or convalescent COVID-19. The DNA sequence is given as TGCAGCGTTGTCAATGGCTCGAATGAAAAACTGTTTTTT. It is translated as CSVVNGSNEKLFF.